These T cell receptor beta chains were read from a single sample in a study of blood T cell repertoires in COVID-19. Profiling relied on immunoSEQ multiplex PCR, and the TCRdb table lists in-frame clones only, not all of them. This sample has about 250,000 clones, with around 90% found just once. Sequencing input: peripheral blood. These receptors came from a woman aged 35 to 49 who had recovered from COVID-19. CDR3s include the opening cysteine and the closing phenylalanine or tryptophan. The order of the fields is clone size, J gene, D gene, V gene, CDR3 protein, CDR3 DNA. D genes are given only for firm matches. A clone size is listed for some rows: how often the clone was seen (once, few, many), or a class if it is expanded.

clone_size: NA; j_call: TRBJ1-2; d_call: NA; v_call: TRBV30; cdr3_aa: CAWSPGNGYGYTF; cdr3_nt: TGTGCCTGGAGTCCAGGGAACGGATATGGCTACACCTTC
clone_size: few; j_call: TRBJ1-5; d_call: NA; v_call: TRBV5-1; cdr3_aa: CASSLGQDQPQHF; cdr3_nt: TGCGCCAGCAGCTTGGGGCAGGATCAGCCCCAGCATTTT
clone_size: NA; j_call: TRBJ1-5; d_call: NA; v_call: TRBV24-1; cdr3_aa: CATIRQPQHF; cdr3_nt: TGTGCCACCATACGGCAGCCCCAGCATTTT
clone_size: NA; j_call: TRBJ1-1; d_call: TRBD1; v_call: TRBV5-6; cdr3_aa: CASSWDRVNTEAFF; cdr3_nt: TGTGCCAGCAGCTGGGACAGGGTGAACACTGAAGCTTTCTTT
clone_size: NA; j_call: TRBJ2-2; d_call: TRBD1; v_call: TRBV6-2/TRBV6-3; cdr3_aa: CASSRTGGPTGELFF; cdr3_nt: TGTGCCAGCAGCCGCACAGGGGGCCCGACCGGGGAGCTGTTTTTT
clone_size: NA; j_call: TRBJ2-7; d_call: TRBD2; v_call: TRBV10-3; cdr3_aa: CAIRVSRTSGSGGYEQYF; cdr3_nt: TGTGCCATCAGGGTTAGTAGGACTAGCGGGAGCGGGGGCTACGAGCAGTACTTC
clone_size: NA; j_call: TRBJ2-7; d_call: TRBD1; v_call: TRBV19; cdr3_aa: CASSGDDRGTYEQYF; cdr3_nt: TGTGCCAGTAGTGGAGATGACAGGGGTACCTACGAGCAGTACTTC
clone_size: NA; j_call: TRBJ2-1; d_call: TRBD1; v_call: TRBV6-5; cdr3_aa: CASSRPGTGIDEQFF; cdr3_nt: TGTGCCAGCAGTCGCCCCGGGACAGGGATCGATGAGCAGTTCTTC
clone_size: NA; j_call: TRBJ2-4; d_call: NA; v_call: TRBV5-4; cdr3_aa: CASRDGGDRAIQYF; cdr3_nt: TGTGCCAGCAGGGACGGGGGGGACAGGGCCATTCAGTACTTC
clone_size: NA; j_call: TRBJ1-1; d_call: NA; v_call: TRBV12-5; cdr3_aa: CASGPVTEAFF; cdr3_nt: TGTGCTAGTGGCCCAGTCACTGAAGCTTTCTTT
clone_size: NA; j_call: TRBJ2-3; d_call: TRBD2; v_call: TRBV6-6; cdr3_aa: CASSYSGMTDTQYF; cdr3_nt: TGTGCCAGCAGTTACAGCGGGATGACAGATACGCAGTATTTT
clone_size: NA; j_call: TRBJ1-5; d_call: NA; v_call: TRBV5-1; cdr3_aa: CASSSGGGDNQPQHF; cdr3_nt: TGCGCCAGCAGCAGCGGGGGCGGAGACAATCAGCCCCAGCATTTT
clone_size: NA; j_call: TRBJ1-3; d_call: NA; v_call: TRBV3-1/TRBV3-2; cdr3_aa: CASSQSEGGRNTIYF; cdr3_nt: TGTGCCAGCAGCCAGTCGGAGGGAGGTAGAAACACCATATATTTT
clone_size: NA; j_call: TRBJ1-2; d_call: NA; v_call: TRBV7-6; cdr3_aa: CASSPPGGAYGYTF; cdr3_nt: TGTGCCAGCAGCCCGCCGGGGGGGGCCTATGGCTACACCTTC
clone_size: NA; j_call: TRBJ1-2; d_call: TRBD1; v_call: TRBV19; cdr3_aa: CASSPQGDYGYTF; cdr3_nt: TGTGCCAGTAGTCCCCAGGGGGACTATGGCTACACCTTC
clone_size: NA; j_call: TRBJ2-1; d_call: TRBD2; v_call: TRBV5-1; cdr3_aa: CASSLASGLAGEGAEYNEQFF; cdr3_nt: TGCGCCAGCAGCTTGGCCTCCGGACTAGCGGGAGAGGGGGCCGAGTACAATGAGCAGTTCTTC
clone_size: once; j_call: TRBJ2-7; d_call: NA; v_call: TRBV5-1; cdr3_aa: CASSLASGGDYEQYF; cdr3_nt: TGCGCCAGCAGCTTGGCGTCTGGCGGGGACTACGAGCAGTACTTC
clone_size: once; j_call: TRBJ1-2; d_call: NA; v_call: TRBV28; cdr3_aa: CASSLPDYGYTF; cdr3_nt: TGTGCCAGCAGTTTACCCGACTATGGCTACACCTTC
clone_size: NA; j_call: TRBJ2-1; d_call: TRBD2; v_call: TRBV6-5; cdr3_aa: CASSYSGEGGNEQFF; cdr3_nt: TGTGCCAGCAGTTACTCTGGGGAGGGCGGCAATGAGCAGTTCTTC
clone_size: few; j_call: TRBJ1-5; d_call: NA; v_call: TRBV19; cdr3_aa: CASSIISVAFSGGQPQHF; cdr3_nt: TGTGCCAGTAGTATAATTTCGGTCGCTTTTAGCGGGGGTCAGCCCCAGCATTTT
clone_size: NA; j_call: TRBJ1-5; d_call: NA; v_call: TRBV6-5; cdr3_aa: CASRPRAGQQPQHF; cdr3_nt: TGTGCCAGCAGACCCCGGGCAGGGCAACAGCCCCAGCATTTT
clone_size: NA; j_call: TRBJ1-4; d_call: NA; v_call: TRBV5-1; cdr3_aa: CASSFSANEKLFF; cdr3_nt: TGCGCCAGCAGCTTTTCGGCTAATGAAAAACTGTTTTTT
clone_size: NA; j_call: TRBJ1-5; d_call: TRBD1; v_call: TRBV24-1; cdr3_aa: CATSDSLRDRDGNQPQHF; cdr3_nt: TGTGCCACCAGTGATTCTCTCCGGGACAGGGACGGCAATCAGCCCCAGCATTTT
clone_size: NA; j_call: TRBJ2-7; d_call: TRBD2; v_call: TRBV10-3; cdr3_aa: CAISPGTSVSYEQYF; cdr3_nt: TGTGCCATCAGTCCCGGGACTAGCGTCTCCTACGAGCAGTACTTC
clone_size: once; j_call: TRBJ1-1; d_call: TRBD1; v_call: TRBV5-4; cdr3_aa: CASSLGDRLNTEAFF; cdr3_nt: TGTGCCAGCAGCTTGGGGGACAGGTTGAACACTGAAGCTTTCTTT
clone_size: NA; j_call: TRBJ2-5; d_call: NA; v_call: TRBV4-1; cdr3_aa: CASSHRDQETQYF; cdr3_nt: TGCGCCAGCAGCCACAGGGACCAAGAGACCCAGTACTTC
clone_size: NA; j_call: TRBJ2-5; d_call: NA; v_call: TRBV24-1; cdr3_aa: CATSDDDNQETQYF; cdr3_nt: TGTGCCACCAGTGATGACGACAACCAAGAGACCCAGTACTTC
clone_size: NA; j_call: TRBJ1-1; d_call: NA; v_call: TRBV28; cdr3_aa: CASRRTAEREAFF; cdr3_nt: TGTGCCAGCAGGAGGACAGCCGAACGTGAAGCTTTCTTT
clone_size: once; j_call: TRBJ1-1; d_call: TRBD1; v_call: TRBV7-9; cdr3_aa: CASSLLQGAEAFF; cdr3_nt: TGTGCCAGCAGCTTGTTACAGGGGGCTGAAGCTTTCTTT
clone_size: NA; j_call: TRBJ1-2; d_call: NA; v_call: TRBV3-1/TRBV3-2; cdr3_aa: CASSQQGNYGYTF; cdr3_nt: TGTGCCAGCAGCCAACAGGGGAACTATGGCTACACCTTC
clone_size: NA; j_call: TRBJ2-7; d_call: NA; v_call: TRBV19; cdr3_aa: CASSTLGTGNYEQYF; cdr3_nt: TGTGCCAGTAGTACCCTCGGGACTGGCAATTACGAGCAGTACTTC
clone_size: few; j_call: TRBJ2-3; d_call: TRBD2; v_call: TRBV5-1; cdr3_aa: CASSGQPSGHVSSTDTQYF; cdr3_nt: TGCGCCAGCAGCGGACAACCTAGCGGACACGTCTCTAGCACAGATACGCAGTATTTT
clone_size: few; j_call: TRBJ1-2; d_call: TRBD1; v_call: TRBV29-1; cdr3_aa: CSTTGGLANYGYTF; cdr3_nt: TGCAGCACTACAGGGGGCTTAGCTAACTATGGCTACACCTTC